The clone carrying this TCR beta chain was detected ten times or more. The sample comes from a study of neurological immune-mediated disorders. Volunteers from a blood bank in Maryland, USA, made up the healthy controls. Sorted libraries were made with some 1 million CD4+ or CD8+ T cells. Synthesis of cDNA was accomplished via 5'RACE employing 10-nucleotide random UMIs. Whenever a sequencing run was performed, it yielded over 170 million TCR-beta sequences from 15-18 subjects. TCRdb passed the 5' RACE reads through MiXCR, listing each CDR3 protein once. The table lists 30,000 to 45,000 distinct CDR3 sequences, more than 4.5% of them singletons. The CDR3 totals 14 residues. V was trimmed by 7 bases and J by 5 bases, leaving 15 bases between them. Germline CDR1 reads ENHRY; CDR2 reads SYGVKD.

The sequenced sample was CD4+ T cells from blood. The chain joins TRBV10-3 to TRBJ1-5, with D perhaps matching TRBD1 (6 bases). The sequence was collected from a man aged 18-30 years in good health. CDR3 sequence: CAIKAGVGDQPQHF. CDR3 nucleotide sequence: TGTGCCATCAAAGCAGGGGTCGGGGATCAGCCCCAGCATTTT.